The rows below give T cell receptor beta chains drawn from one sample of a study of shared clonotypes between healthy human individuals. Assay: immunoSEQ multiplex PCR; the TCRdb copy retains only in-frame clones and omits some. The sample shows about 2.4 million clones, more than 90% of them seen only once. The sequenced material came from naive CD4+ T cells sorted from blood. The receptor set was obtained from a man between 18 and 29 years old in good health. CDR3s include the opening cysteine and the closing phenylalanine or tryptophan. The D gene is left open where the match is weak.

J: TRBJ2-7; V: TRBV18; D: -; CDR3: CASSPPGGNEQYF; DNA: TGTGCCAGCTCACCACCGGGGGGTAACGAGCAGTACTTC
J: TRBJ1-5; V: TRBV6-5; D: TRBD1; CDR3: CASRKGAHQPQHF; DNA: TGTGCCAGCAGGAAGGGGGCTCATCAGCCCCAGCATTTT
J: TRBJ2-3; V: TRBV11-2; D: -; CDR3: CASSLTGRTDTQYF; DNA: TGTGCCAGCAGCTTAACCGGTCGCACAGATACGCAGTATTTT
J: TRBJ2-1; V: TRBV10-1; D: TRBD2; CDR3: CASTQGTSNPYWSYNEQFF; DNA: TGCGCCAGCACTCAAGGGACTAGTAACCCCTACTGGTCCTACAATGAGCAGTTCTTC
J: TRBJ2-2; V: TRBV2; D: -; CDR3: CASSKGGKASNTGELFF; DNA: TGTGCCAGCAGTAAGGGCGGGAAGGCGTCGAACACCGGGGAGCTGTTTTTT
J: TRBJ2-5; V: TRBV6-1; D: -; CDR3: CASSAYPRLRGPSWGETQYF; DNA: TGTGCCAGCAGTGCCTACCCCCGGCTGCGGGGCCCCTCCTGGGGTGAGACCCAGTACTTC
J: TRBJ2-2; V: TRBV29-1; D: -; CDR3: CSVPSRGSNTGELFF; DNA: TGCAGCGTCCCCTCAAGGGGGTCTAACACCGGGGAGCTGTTTTTT
J: TRBJ2-2; V: TRBV28; D: TRBD1; CDR3: CASRGDRAYTGELFF; DNA: TGTGCCAGCAGAGGGGACAGAGCTTACACCGGGGAGCTGTTTTTT
J: TRBJ2-1; V: TRBV10-3; D: -; CDR3: CAISGVGVANEQFF; DNA: TGTGCCATCAGTGGGGTTGGCGTTGCGAATGAGCAGTTCTTC
J: TRBJ2-7; V: TRBV27; D: TRBD2; CDR3: CASSLAGGAGSEQYF; DNA: TGTGCCAGCAGTTTGGCCGGGGGGGCTGGCTCCGAGCAGTACTTC
J: TRBJ1-1; V: TRBV2; D: -; CDR3: CASMTDMNTEAFF; DNA: TGTGCCAGCATGACAGACATGAACACTGAAGCTTTCTTT
J: TRBJ1-2; V: TRBV6-1; D: TRBD1; CDR3: CASRLQGREDGYTF; DNA: TGTGCCAGCAGATTACAGGGGAGGGAGGATGGCTACACCTTC
J: TRBJ2-5; V: TRBV10-1; D: -; CDR3: CASSRDWEETQYF; DNA: TGCGCCAGCAGTAGGGACTGGGAAGAGACCCAGTACTTC
J: TRBJ2-7; V: TRBV4-3; D: -; CDR3: CASSQGWESTYEQYF; DNA: TGCGCCAGCAGCCAAGGGTGGGAGAGTACCTACGAGCAGTACTTC
J: TRBJ2-2; V: TRBV18; D: TRBD2; CDR3: CASSRLAGSAGTGELFF; DNA: TGTGCCAGCTCCCGACTAGCGGGCTCAGCGGGGACCGGGGAGCTGTTTTTT
J: TRBJ1-2; V: TRBV15; D: -; CDR3: CATSRGGSDQGYTF; DNA: TGTGCCACCAGCAGGGGGGGGTCGGATCAGGGCTACACCTTC
J: TRBJ1-2; V: TRBV5-1; D: -; CDR3: CASSFSTNGYTF; DNA: TGCGCCAGCAGCTTCTCAACCAATGGCTACACCTTC
J: TRBJ1-1; V: TRBV5-6; D: -; CDR3: CASSLIGGRNTEAFF; DNA: TGTGCCAGCAGCCTGATCGGGGGGAGGAACACTGAAGCTTTCTTT
J: TRBJ1-2; V: TRBV6-6; D: -; CDR3: CASRDNYGYTF; DNA: TGTGCCAGCAGGGATAACTATGGCTACACCTTC
J: TRBJ1-1; V: TRBV18; D: -; CDR3: CASSPEGSPNTEAFF; DNA: TGTGCCAGCTCACCAGAAGGATCTCCCAATACTGAAGCTTTCTTT
J: TRBJ1-1; V: TRBV29-1; D: -; CDR3: CSVEDAEAFF; DNA: TGCAGCGTTGAAGACGCTGAAGCTTTCTTT
J: TRBJ1-3; V: TRBV7-2; D: -; CDR3: CASSFPGSGNTIYF; DNA: TGTGCCAGCAGCTTCCCGGGCTCTGGAAACACCATATATTTT
J: TRBJ1-2; V: TRBV7-9; D: TRBD1; CDR3: CASSLKGAVYGYTF; DNA: TGTGCCAGCAGCTTAAAGGGGGCGGTCTATGGCTACACCTTC
J: TRBJ2-5; V: TRBV6-1; D: TRBD1; CDR3: CASSVRRGQYQETQYF; DNA: TGTGCCAGCAGTGTACGCCGGGGACAGTACCAAGAGACCCAGTACTTC
J: TRBJ2-1; V: TRBV10-2; D: TRBD1; CDR3: CASTRGPYNEQFF; DNA: TGCGCCAGCACAAGGGGGCCTTACAATGAGCAGTTCTTC
J: TRBJ2-4; V: TRBV21-1; D: -; CDR3: CASSLFAGDWNIQYF; DNA: TGTGCCAGCAGCCTCTTCGCGGGAGACTGGAACATTCAGTACTTC
J: TRBJ1-6; V: TRBV6-1; D: -; CDR3: CASRGLGNIGSPLHF; DNA: TGTGCCAGCCGGGGTCTGGGGAACATTGGTTCACCCCTCCACTTT